The next 18 T cell receptor beta chains were all read from a single sample in a study of cytomegalovirus exposure and HLA in healthy donors. The PCR ran on 60 Vbeta and 13 Jbeta primers. TCRdb keeps only in-frame clones here, not all; method: immunoSEQ multiplex PCR. The sample lists about 120,000 clones, 77% occurring once. The sample comprised PBMCs. The receptors were gathered from a man aged 18-30 years in good health and CMV-seropositive.

The gene calls are TRBV4-1 and TRBJ2-1; 13 bases map to TRBD2. The CDR3 loop spans 18 amino acids. From germline, CDR1 is MGHRA and CDR2 YSYEKL. V dropped 4 bases and J dropped 5; count of bases not matched to a gene: 11. The CDR3 spells CASSPFLGGLAGNNEQFF. The CDR3 DNA reads as TGCGCCAGCAGCCCGTTCCTTGGGGGACTAGCGGGGAACAATGAGCAGTTCTTC.

The chain employs TRBV5-8 and TRBJ2-3; TRBD2 matches 8 bases. CDR3 length: 15 residues. With 4 bases clipped from V and 5 bases from J, the junction kept 9 bases outside the gene matches. CDR1 is SGHTS, CDR2 YDEGEE, per germline. CDR3 DNA sequence: TGTGCCAGCAGCGCGAACCGGGGGGGGAAAGATACGCAGTATTTT. Protein product: CASSANRGGKDTQYF.

The chain carries TRBV5-4 and TRBJ2-6, with 7 bases that match TRBD1. With V trimmed by 4 bases and J by 0 bases, 7 bases remained unmatched. The germline V gene encodes CDR1 SGHNT and CDR2 YYREEE (reference sequence). The CDR3 runs 17 residues. The CDR3 nucleotides read TGTGCCAGCAGCAGACAGGGCTCGAGCTCTGGGGCCAACGTCCTGACTTTC. Translating gives CASSRQGSSSGANVLTF.

The chain has TRBV6-4 and TRBJ2-1; D perhaps matches TRBD1 (6 bases). The V end was cut by 7 bases, the J end by 0 bases, with 10 bases between. The CDR3 length is 14 residues. Germline CDR1 is MRHNA and CDR2 is SNTAGT. The CDR3 bases are TGTGCCAGCAAGCTGGACAGCTCCTACAATGAGCAGTTCTTC. Amino acid sequence: CASKLDSSYNEQFF.

This sequence joins TRBV23-1 and TRBJ1-1; D is possibly TRBD1 (5 bases). TRBV23-1 is reported as an ORF; its role is uncertain. CDR3 length: 16 residues. Between the trimmed V and J ends, which lost 4 bases and 0 bases, there was a span of 15 bases. The CDR3: CASSLHARQLNTEAFF. The CDR3 coding sequence is TGCGCCAGCAGTCTCCACGCTCGACAGTTGAACACTGAAGCTTTCTTT.

V and J are TRBV13 and TRBJ1-2; no definite D call. V shed 5 bases and J shed 4 bases, with 14 bases lying between them. Germline V CDR1 and CDR2: PRHDT, FYEKMQ (reference sequence). The CDR3 is made up of 14 amino acids. CDR3 coding DNA: TGTGCCAGCAGCCCCCCGGAGGGCGGCTATGGCTACACCTTC. Its protein product is CASSPPEGGYGYTF.

The chain couples TRBV2 to TRBJ2-4; D unresolved. The germline V and J ends were trimmed by 3 bases and 0 bases, with 12 bases remaining between them. CDR1 is SNHLY, CDR2 FYNNEI, per germline. The CDR3 covers 16 residues. CDR3 DNA sequence: TGTGCCAGCAGTGAGAAGATACGAGTAGCCAAAAACATTCAGTACTTC. The encoded protein is CASSEKIRVAKNIQYF.

The V call is TRBV5-1, the J call TRBJ2-7; D is perhaps TRBD2 (6 bases). The germline V and J ends were trimmed by 0 bases and 1 base, with 8 bases remaining between them. The CDR3 covers 14 residues. Germline V gene data show CDR1 as SGHRS and CDR2 as YFSETQ. The CDR3 here is CASSLGGRSYEQYF. The CDR3 DNA is TGCGCCAGCAGCTTGGGGGGGAGGTCCTACGAGCAGTACTTC.

The V call is TRBV7-9, the J call TRBJ1-5; no clear D. Germline V gene sequence: CDR1 SEHNR, CDR2 FQNEAQ (reference sequence). The V and J ends lost 4 bases and 5 bases respectively, with 12 bases between them. The CDR3 is 14 residues long. The CDR3 is CASSSPGDYQPQHF. CDR3 bases: TGTGCCAGCAGCTCCCCCGGAGATTATCAGCCCCAGCATTTT.

The V call is TRBV6-1, the J call TRBJ2-3; TRBD1 matches at 8 bases. Germline trimming cut 6 bases from V and 2 bases from J; bases unmatched to any gene: 4. This CDR3 has 14 amino acids. CDR1 MNHNS and CDR2 SASEGT come from the germline V gene. CDR3: CASRDRVVTDTQYF. The CDR3 region has the DNA TGTGCCAGCAGGGACAGGGTGGTCACAGATACGCAGTATTTT.

The V and J genes are TRBV7-2 and TRBJ2-2; unclear D gene. The CDR3 loop spans 13 amino acids. Germline V gene data show CDR1 as SGHTA and CDR2 as FQGNSA. V was clipped by 5 bases and J by 7 bases, with 11 bases between them. In nucleotides, the CDR3 is TGTGCCAGCAGCCCTCTTCGTAGCGGGGAGCTGTTTTTT. Its translation is CASSPLRSGELFF. Drawing the rest from reference TRBV7-2 and TRBJ2-2, the complete variable domain is GAGVSQSPSNKVTEKGKDVELRCDPISGHTALYWYRQSLGQGLEFLIYFQGNSAPDKSGLPSDRFSAERTGGSVSTLTIQRTQQEDSAVYLCASSPLRSGELFFGEGSRLTVL.

V usage is TRBV5-1 and J usage is TRBJ1-1; D perhaps matches TRBD1 (5 bases). This CDR3 region has 13 residues. Germline V gene data show CDR1 as SGHRS and CDR2 as YFSETQ. V was cut by 5 bases and J by 0 bases, with 8 bases left in between. The CDR3 DNA is TGCGCCAGCAGACAGGATATGAACACTGAAGCTTTCTTT. Translation gives CASRQDMNTEAFF.

CDR3 coding DNA: TGCGCCAGCAGCCGGACAGTGTCAGAAAACTACAATGAGCAGTTCTTC. The encoded protein is CASSRTVSENYNEQFF. This sequence joins TRBV5-1 and TRBJ2-1, with D perhaps matching TRBD1 (6 bases). V dropped 4 bases and J dropped 3 bases, with 17 bases sitting between them. This CDR3 has 16 residues. Germline lookup yields CDR1 SGHRS and CDR2 YFSETQ.

This sequence joins TRBV18 and TRBJ1-1; 12 positions match TRBD1. The trim removed 3 bases at V and 1 base at J, leaving 6 bases unmatched. The CDR3 loop spans 17 amino acids. Germline CDR1 and CDR2: KGHSH and LQKENI. CDR3 DNA: TGTGCCAGCTCACCGGTCCCGGGACAGGGGGCGAACACTGAAGCTTTCTTT. Protein product: CASSPVPGQGANTEAFF.

The chain uses TRBV13 and TRBJ2-7, with a weak D call TRBD2 (5 bases). Germline V gene lookup returns CDR1 PRHDT and CDR2 FYEKMQ (reference sequence). V shed 5 bases and J shed 2 bases, with 13 bases lying between them. This CDR3 is built from 14 residues. The CDR3 loop reads CASSLGIPTYEQYF. As DNA, the CDR3 is TGTGCCAGCAGCCTCGGGATCCCTACCTACGAGCAGTACTTC.

J is TRBJ2-1 and V is TRBV11-2, with D perhaps TRBD2 (5 bases). Germline CDR1 and CDR2: SGHAT and FQNNGV. There are 18 residues in the CDR3. V lost 2 bases, J lost 5 bases, and 22 bases lay in between. CDR3 region: CASSLWLRRRERHNEQFF. DNA for the CDR3: TGTGCCAGCAGCTTATGGCTTCGTCGGCGTGAGCGGCACAATGAGCAGTTCTTC.

The chain is built from TRBV5-6 and TRBJ2-7; maybe TRBD2 (6 bases). The length of the CDR3 is 14 residues. The germline V gene has CDR1 SGHDT and CDR2 YYEEEE. The V end lost 0 bases, the J end lost 6 bases, and 13 bases lay between the germline ends. The DNA for the CDR3 is TGTGCCAGCAGCTTGGGCGGGGACGGGGGCGAGCAGTACTTC. It yields the protein CASSLGGDGGEQYF.

The CDR3, as DNA: TGTGCCAGCAGTGAGCCCGGGACAGTTTTTTACGAGCAGTACTTC. This gives the protein CASSEPGTVFYEQYF. The chain joins TRBV25-1 to TRBJ2-7; 7 bases match TRBD1. This CDR3 has 15 residues. With V trimmed by 3 bases and J by 4 bases, 9 bases remained unmatched. Germline loops: CDR1 MGHDK, CDR2 SYGVNS.